Following are 28 T cell receptor beta chains from one sample sequenced in a study. The sorted Tregs were CD4+CD25+CD127-/low cells. TCRdb reprocessed the 5' RACE reads with MiXCR, giving one entry per CDR3 protein. The sample lists approximately 50,000 distinct CDR3 sequences, under 25% occurring once. Sequencing was carried out using tumor-infiltrating Tregs sorted from the breast tumor. The receptors were gathered from a female donor with breast cancer.

This clonotype showed up many times. The chain is built from TRBV5-1 and TRBJ2-5; TRBD2 agrees at 7 bases. Germline V lookup: CDR1 SGHRS, CDR2 YFSETQ. CDR3 length: 16 amino acids. J gave up 6 bases and V 4 bases, and 15 bases lay outside the gene matches. The CDR3 nucleotides read TGCGCCAGCAGCGCGGAAGCGGGACCCAACGGAAAGACCCAGTACTTC. Translation: CASSAEAGPNGKTQYF.

This clonotype has just a few counts. The V and J genes are TRBV6-6 and TRBJ2-2; 8 bases are a match to TRBD1. Germline V CDR1 and CDR2: MNHNY, SVGAGI (reference sequence). The CDR3 consists of 16 residues. The junction had 12 bases not matched to a gene; V was cut back by 11 bases and J by 1 base. As DNA, the CDR3 is TGTGCCGCAAAACAACCCGGGACAGGGAACACCGGGGAGCTGTTTTTT. It specifies CAAKQPGTGNTGELFF.

This chain uses TRBV20-1 with TRBJ2-2; the D gene is possibly TRBD1 (5 bases). The germline V and J ends were trimmed by 6 bases and 5 bases, with 10 bases remaining between them. The CDR3 is 12 residues long. The germline CDR1 and CDR2 sequences are DFQATT and SNEGSKA (reference sequence). Here the CDR3 DNA reads TGCAGTGCCCTAGGGGCAACCGGGGAGCTGTTTTTT. It encodes CSALGATGELFF.

This clonotype was seen only a few times. The V and J genes are TRBV6-5 and TRBJ1-4, with D uncertain. CDR3 size: 13 residues. V lost 6 bases to trimming and J lost 8 bases, with 13 bases between them. Germline V CDR1 and CDR2: MNHEY, SVGAGI. CDR3 coding DNA: TGTGCCAGCAGGACTGATCTTGGGGAAAAACTGTTTTTT. Amino acids: CASRTDLGEKLFF.

This clonotype appeared a few times. This chain links TRBV3-1 with TRBJ1-2; tentatively, D is TRBD1 (6 bases). CDR1 is LGHDT, CDR2 YNNKEL, per germline (reference sequence). The CDR3 totals 14 residues. V was pared by 7 bases and J by 6 bases, with 18 bases between. CDR3 DNA sequence: TGTGCCAGCACTGACTTGGGGGGCCTGAATGGCTACACCTTC. This gives the protein CASTDLGGLNGYTF. Combining the CDR3 with reference TRBV3-1 and TRBJ1-2 gives the whole variable domain DTAVSQTPKYLVTQMGNDKSIKCEQNLGHDTMYWYKQDSKKFLKIMFSYNNKELIINETVPNRFSPKSPDKAHLNLHINSLELGDSAVYFCASTDLGGLNGYTFGSGTRLTVV.

This clonotype was counted at least ten times. V and J are TRBV19 and TRBJ2-2; no clear D. V was trimmed by 7 bases and J by 7 bases, leaving 10 bases between them. The CDR3 consists of 12 residues. Germline lookup yields CDR1 LNHDA and CDR2 SQIVND (reference sequence). In nucleotides, the CDR3 is TGTGCCAGTAAGGAACAGATCGGGGAGCTGTTTTTT. Encoded protein: CASKEQIGELFF.

Of note for this clonotype: One end of the junction is discordant with germline, which a read error may explain. V is TRBV5-1 and J is TRBJ2-7, with 8 bases lining up with TRBD1. CDR1 and CDR2 (germline): SGHRS, YFSETQ. The CDR3 length is 14 residues. The CDR3 sequence: CASSPGQAAYEQNF. DNA for the CDR3: TGCGCCAGCAGCCCGGGACAGGCTGCCTACGAGCAGAACTTC.

Points on this clonotype: The missing conserved phenylalanine or tryptophan at the end of this CDR3 makes a read error likely. The chain recombines TRBV13 with TRBJ2-7; TRBD1 might be the D (6 bases). Germline V gene sequence: CDR1 PRHDT, CDR2 FYEKMQ (reference sequence). The CDR3 has 14 amino acids. V was trimmed by 0 bases and J by 2 bases, leaving 8 bases between them. The CDR3 sequence is CASSLGGATYEQYS. The CDR3, as DNA: TGTGCCAGCAGCTTAGGGGGGGCCACCTACGAGCAGTACTCC.

The table lists this clonotype with a few counts. This chain joins TRBV6-5 and TRBJ2-1, with TRBD2 identical over 7 bases. The length of the CDR3 is 14 residues. In germline, CDR1 is MNHEY, CDR2 SVGAGI. After removal of 5 bases from V and 4 bases from J, the junction contained 5 bases not matched to a gene. The CDR3 DNA is TGTGCCAGCAGTGAGGGAGGGCCTTACAATGAGCAGTTCTTC. Amino acid sequence: CASSEGGPYNEQFF.

This clonotype was picked up a small number of times. The V and J genes are TRBV6-6 and TRBJ1-5; tentative D call: TRBD1 (6 bases). The CDR3 runs 14 residues. Germline loops: CDR1 MNHNY, CDR2 SVGAGI (reference sequence). V lost 5 bases and J lost 4, with 12 bases in between. The CDR3 region has the DNA TGTGCCAGCAGTGTGACAGGAAGTAATCAGCCCCAGCATTTT. Its translation: CASSVTGSNQPQHF.

This clonotype showed up many times. The genes are TRBV19 and TRBJ1-1; D possibly corresponds to TRBD1 (5 bases). With 0 bases removed from V and 3 bases from J, the gap between germline ends came to 14 bases. This CDR3 spans 16 amino acids. The V gene's germline CDR1 is LNHDA and CDR2 SQIVND (reference sequence). In nucleotides, the CDR3 is TGTGCCAGTAGTATAGATCGGGGCAGGGCCGACACTGAAGCTTTCTTT. Translation: CASSIDRGRADTEAFF.

The count of this clonotype is one. A read error is possible here, since a much larger clone lies one base away. In this CDR3 the conserved last residue, phenylalanine or tryptophan, is missing, so a read error is likely. The V and J genes are TRBV20-1 and TRBJ1-1; TRBD1 agrees at 7 bases. The CDR3 runs to 12 residues. After removal of 5 bases from V and 3 bases from J, the junction contained 3 bases not matched to a gene. Germline V gene lookup returns CDR1 DFQATT and CDR2 SNEGSKA (reference sequence). The CDR3 DNA is TGCAGTGCTGAGGGACAGTACACTGAAGCTTTCTTG. This codes for CSAEGQYTEAFL.

The V gene is TRBV7-8, the J gene TRBJ2-3; 9 nucleotides align to TRBD1. Trimming at V came to 6 bases and at J to 0 bases, leaving 7 bases not matched to a gene. There are 16 residues in the CDR3. Germline CDR1 SGHVS, CDR2 FQNEAQ. Here the CDR3 reads CASRYRGPTSTDTQYF. The CDR3 coding sequence is TGTGCCAGCAGATACAGGGGGCCAACTAGCACAGATACGCAGTATTTT.

V gene TRBV5-1 combines with J gene TRBJ2-7; tentatively, D is TRBD2 (5 bases). V lost 3 bases, J lost 3 bases, and 19 bases lay in between. CDR3 size: 16 residues. Per the germline V gene, CDR1 is SGHRS and CDR2 is YFSETQ. The CDR3 sequence: CASSSDSSPRVYEQYF. The CDR3 DNA sequence: TGCGCCAGCAGCTCGGACTCTAGCCCCCGGGTCTACGAGCAGTACTTC.

This clonotype has at least ten counts. This chain links TRBV28 with TRBJ2-7; TRBD2 might be the D (5 bases). Germline V gene sequence: CDR1 MDHEN, CDR2 SYDVKM. The V gene lost 3 bases and the J gene lost 2 bases, with 17 bases spanning the gap. CDR3 length equals 16 residues. This CDR3 is CASSFLLGAFTYEQYF. CDR3 coding DNA: TGTGCCAGCAGTTTCCTCTTGGGAGCGTTCACCTACGAGCAGTACTTC.

This chain uses TRBV6-5 with TRBJ2-7, with D perhaps matching TRBD1 or TRBD2 (5 bases each). The CDR3 is made up of 15 amino acids. Trimming left V 5 bases short and J 2 bases short, with 16 bases between. Germline assignment: CDR1 MNHEY and CDR2 SVGAGI. The CDR3 here is CASSRSGTGTYEQYF. Here the CDR3 DNA reads TGTGCCAGCAGTCGGTCCGGGACGGGCACCTACGAGCAGTACTTC.

This clonotype was counted ten times or more. At one end, the junction sequence differs from germline, possibly due to a read error. The chain employs TRBV20-1 and TRBJ1-6; D perhaps matches TRBD1 (5 bases). The CDR3 is 14 amino acids. Germline CDR1 reads DFQATT; CDR2 reads SNEGSKA (reference sequence). The CDR3 bases are TGCAGTGCTGGAGACAGTCTTGTTAATTCACCCCTCCACTTT. This sequence encodes CSAGDSLVNSPLHF.

The chain employs TRBV7-9 and TRBJ2-3, with 12 bases aligning to TRBD1. V dropped 3 bases and J dropped 4; count of bases not matched to a gene: 14. The CDR3 has 19 residues. Germline CDR1 SEHNR, CDR2 FQNEAQ (reference sequence). The CDR3 nucleotides read TGTGCCAGCAGCTTGCCTCGGGGGGGGACAGGGGGCCGGGCAGATACGCAGTATTTT. It translates to CASSLPRGGTGGRADTQYF.

The V gene is TRBV9, the J gene TRBJ1-2; no firm D call. This CDR3 spans 16 amino acids. Deletions cut 3 bases from V and 2 bases from J, with 17 bases between. Germline CDR1 reads SGDLS; CDR2 reads YYNGEE. DNA of the CDR3: TGTGCCAGCAGCGGGGTTGGTTCGGGGTTGAACTATGGCTACACCTTC. It codes for CASSGVGSGLNYGYTF.

The chain employs TRBV18 and TRBJ2-2; D perhaps matches TRBD1 (6 bases). The CDR3 has 16 amino acids. Trimming removed 2 bases at V and 2 bases at J, with 12 bases between. CDR1 and CDR2 from the germline V gene are KGHSH and LQKENI. The DNA for the CDR3 is TGTGCCAGCTCACCATCCGGGACAAAAAACACCGGGGAGCTGTTTTTT. Translated: CASSPSGTKNTGELFF.

This clonotype was detected a few times. The chain uses TRBV11-1 and TRBJ1-3; TRBD1 is a possible D gene (5 bases). V was cut by 5 bases and J by 4 bases, with 15 bases left in between. Germline loops: CDR1 SGHAT, CDR2 FQDESV (reference sequence). This CDR3 is 15 amino acids long. CDR3: CASSTGTPPGNTIYF. The CDR3, as DNA: TGTGCCAGCAGCACCGGGACCCCGCCCGGAAACACCATATATTTT.

This clonotype was detected only a few times. The J gene is TRBJ2-7, the V gene TRBV5-1; perhaps D is TRBD1 or TRBD2 (5 bases each). Germline CDR1 SGHRS, CDR2 YFSETQ. Trimming took 4 bases from V and 0 from J, leaving 17 bases between them. This CDR3 region has 16 residues. Here the CDR3 DNA reads TGCGCCAGCAGCCTACGTACGGGGCGGAGCTCCTACGAGCAGTACTTC. It codes for CASSLRTGRSSYEQYF.

This clonotype was counted ten times or more. This sequence joins TRBV5-1 and TRBJ1-1; D possibly corresponds to TRBD1 (5 bases). Germline V gene data show CDR1 as SGHRS and CDR2 as YFSETQ. The ends were cut back, 3 bases at V and 6 bases at J, with 12 bases in the middle. The CDR3 is 13 amino acids. CDR3 sequence reads: CASSWGIGAEAFF. Here the CDR3 DNA reads TGCGCCAGCAGCTGGGGGATCGGGGCTGAAGCTTTCTTT.

For this clonotype: Likely a read error: the CDR3 ends without its conserved phenylalanine or tryptophan. The chain employs TRBV2 and TRBJ2-2; 9 bases agree with TRBD1. The trim removed 5 bases at V and 6 bases at J, leaving 13 bases unmatched. The CDR3 is made up of 17 amino acids. Germline V gives CDR1 SNHLY, CDR2 FYNNEI. CDR3 protein: CASSPTRGGQGSGELFC. CDR3 DNA: TGTGCCAGCAGTCCCACCCGTGGGGGACAGGGATCCGGGGAGCTGTTTTGT.

This chain joins TRBV5-1 and TRBJ1-4; D gene uncertain. Trimming left V 5 bases short and J 0 bases short, with 8 bases between. The V gene's germline CDR1 is SGHRS and CDR2 YFSETQ. This CDR3 is built from 14 residues. The CDR3 sequence is CASRRAATNEKLFF. CDR3 nucleotides: TGCGCCAGCAGGAGAGCAGCAACTAATGAAAAACTGTTTTTT.

A remark on this clonotype: A clone one base away is much larger, so this may be a read error. The rearrangement joins TRBV6-1 to TRBJ2-5, with TRBD2 as a possible D gene (6 bases). The CDR3 sequence is 16 residues long. CDR1 is MNHNS and CDR2 is SASEGT in the germline V gene. Trimming stripped 0 bases from V and 9 bases from J, with 20 bases between. CDR3 amino acids: CASSEAPGYRGEAQYF. The DNA of the CDR3 is TGTGCCAGCAGTGAAGCGCCAGGGTACCGTGGGGAGGCCCAGTACTTC.

The genes are TRBV4-3 and TRBJ1-1; TRBD1 agrees at 8 bases. Per the germline V gene, CDR1 is LGHNA and CDR2 is YSLEER. V lost 4 bases and J lost 10; bases outside the gene matches: 8. CDR3 size: 13 residues. The DNA of the CDR3 is TGCGCCAGCAGCCCCGGGACAGGTAGGACAGCTTTCTTT. Its protein is CASSPGTGRTAFF.

The chain joins TRBV7-2 to TRBJ2-3; 7 nucleotides match TRBD1. With V trimmed by 5 bases and J by 4 bases, 12 bases remained unmatched. CDR1 is SGHTA, CDR2 FQGNSA, per germline. CDR3 length: 16 residues. CDR3 bases: TGTGCCAGCAGCACGGGACAGACCTCCTACGCAGATACGCAGTATTTT. Amino acid sequence: CASSTGQTSYADTQYF.